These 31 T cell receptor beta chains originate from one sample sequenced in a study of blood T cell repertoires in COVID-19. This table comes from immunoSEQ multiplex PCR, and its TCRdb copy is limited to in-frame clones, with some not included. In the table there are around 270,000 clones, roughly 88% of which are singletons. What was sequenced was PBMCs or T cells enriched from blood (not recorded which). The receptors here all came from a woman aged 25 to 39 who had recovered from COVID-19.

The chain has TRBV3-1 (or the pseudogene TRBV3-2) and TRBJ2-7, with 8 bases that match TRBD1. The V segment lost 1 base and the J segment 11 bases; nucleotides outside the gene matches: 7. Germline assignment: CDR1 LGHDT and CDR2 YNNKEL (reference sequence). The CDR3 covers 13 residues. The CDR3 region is CASSQASQGEKYF. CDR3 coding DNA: TGTGCCAGCAGCCAAGCCTCACAGGGGGAGAAGTACTTC.

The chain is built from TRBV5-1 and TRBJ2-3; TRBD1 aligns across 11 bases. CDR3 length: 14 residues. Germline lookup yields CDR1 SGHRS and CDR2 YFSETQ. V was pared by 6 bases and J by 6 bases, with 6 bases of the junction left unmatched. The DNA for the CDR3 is TGCGCCAGCATCGAGGACAGGGGGCCCGATACGCAGTATTTT. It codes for CASIEDRGPDTQYF.

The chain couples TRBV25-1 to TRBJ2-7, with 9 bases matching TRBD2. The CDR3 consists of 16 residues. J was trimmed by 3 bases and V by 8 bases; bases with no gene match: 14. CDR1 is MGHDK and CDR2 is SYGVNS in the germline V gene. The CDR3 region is CASHWGGLAKSYEQYF. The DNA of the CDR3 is TGTGCCAGCCACTGGGGCGGACTAGCGAAAAGCTACGAGCAGTACTTC.

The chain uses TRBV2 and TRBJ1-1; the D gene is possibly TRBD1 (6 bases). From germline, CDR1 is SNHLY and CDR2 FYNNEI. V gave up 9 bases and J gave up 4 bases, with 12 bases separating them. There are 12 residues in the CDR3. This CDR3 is CARYRESTEAFF. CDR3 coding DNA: TGTGCCAGGTACAGGGAAAGCACTGAAGCTTTCTTT.

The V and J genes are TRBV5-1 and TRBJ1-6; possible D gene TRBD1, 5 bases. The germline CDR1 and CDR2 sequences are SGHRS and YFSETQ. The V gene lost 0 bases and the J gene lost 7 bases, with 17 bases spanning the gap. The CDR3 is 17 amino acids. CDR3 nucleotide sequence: TGCGCCAGCAGCTTGGGGCTTCAGGGTCGAAGGAATTCACCCCTCCACTTT. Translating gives CASSLGLQGRRNSPLHF. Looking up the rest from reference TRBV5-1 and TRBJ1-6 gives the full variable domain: KAGVTQTPRYLIKTRGQQVTLSCSPISGHRSVSWYQQTPGQGLQFLFEYFSETQRNKGNFPGRFSGRQFSNSRSEMNVSTLELGDSALYLCASSLGLQGRRNSPLHFGNGTRLTVT.

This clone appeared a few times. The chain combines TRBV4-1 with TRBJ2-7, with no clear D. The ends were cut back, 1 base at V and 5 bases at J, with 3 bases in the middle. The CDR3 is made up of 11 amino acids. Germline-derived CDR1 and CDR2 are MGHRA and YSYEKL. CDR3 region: CASSQANEQYF. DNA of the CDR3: TGCGCCAGCAGCCAAGCCAACGAGCAGTACTTC.

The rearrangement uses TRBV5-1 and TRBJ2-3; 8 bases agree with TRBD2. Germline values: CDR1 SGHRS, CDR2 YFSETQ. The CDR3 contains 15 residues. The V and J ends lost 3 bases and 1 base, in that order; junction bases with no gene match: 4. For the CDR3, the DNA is TGCGCCAGCAGCTCCGGGGGGGCTCGCACAGATACGCAGTATTTT. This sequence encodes CASSSGGARTDTQYF.

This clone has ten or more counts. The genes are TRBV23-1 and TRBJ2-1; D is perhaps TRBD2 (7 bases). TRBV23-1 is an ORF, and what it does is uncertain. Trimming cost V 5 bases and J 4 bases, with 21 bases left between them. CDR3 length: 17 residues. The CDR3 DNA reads TGCGCCAGCAGTATCAAGGAGGCGGGGGCAACATACAATGAGCAGTTCTTC. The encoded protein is CASSIKEAGATYNEQFF.

DNA for the CDR3: TGCAGCGTTGCGGGGGAAATTTATTTCCGGAGGACAGGGTCTTACGAGCAGTACTTC. This translates into CSVAGEIYFRRTGSYEQYF. J is TRBJ2-7 and V is TRBV29-1; 8 bases map to TRBD1. Germline CDR1 is SQVTM and CDR2 is ANQGSEA. The CDR3 extends over 19 amino acids. V gave up 4 bases and J gave up 4 bases; unmatched junction bases: 24.

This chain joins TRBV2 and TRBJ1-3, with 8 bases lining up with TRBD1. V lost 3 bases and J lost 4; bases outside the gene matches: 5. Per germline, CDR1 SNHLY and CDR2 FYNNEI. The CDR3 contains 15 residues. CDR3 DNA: TGTGCCAGCAGTGATCAGGGGGCCGCCGGAAACACCATATATTTT. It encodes CASSDQGAAGNTIYF.

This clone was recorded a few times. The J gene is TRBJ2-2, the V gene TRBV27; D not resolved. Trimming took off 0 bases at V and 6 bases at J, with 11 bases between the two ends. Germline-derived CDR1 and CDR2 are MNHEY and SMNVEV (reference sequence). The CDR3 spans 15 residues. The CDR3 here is CASSLSLAVAGELFF. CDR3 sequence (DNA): TGTGCCAGCAGTTTATCGCTCGCGGTAGCCGGGGAGCTGTTTTTT.

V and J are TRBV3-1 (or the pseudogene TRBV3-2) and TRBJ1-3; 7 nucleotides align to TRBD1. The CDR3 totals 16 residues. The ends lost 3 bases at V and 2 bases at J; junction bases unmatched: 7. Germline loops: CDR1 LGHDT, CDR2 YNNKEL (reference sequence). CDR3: CASSQGAGQPGNTIYF. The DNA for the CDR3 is TGTGCCAGCAGCCAGGGTGCGGGACAGCCTGGAAACACCATATATTTT.

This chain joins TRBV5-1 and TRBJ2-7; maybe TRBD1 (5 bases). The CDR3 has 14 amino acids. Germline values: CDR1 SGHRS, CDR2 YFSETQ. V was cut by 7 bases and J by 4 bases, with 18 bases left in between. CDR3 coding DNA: TGCGCCAGCTCCCCCGTGGCAGGGTCGTACGAGCAGTACTTC. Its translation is CASSPVAGSYEQYF.

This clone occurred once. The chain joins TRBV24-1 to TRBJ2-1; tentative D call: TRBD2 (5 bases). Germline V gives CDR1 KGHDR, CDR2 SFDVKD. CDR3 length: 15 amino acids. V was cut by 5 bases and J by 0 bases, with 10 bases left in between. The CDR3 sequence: CATSAPGSSYNEQFF. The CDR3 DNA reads TGTGCCACCAGTGCCCCGGGGAGCTCCTACAATGAGCAGTTCTTC.

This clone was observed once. The CDR3 sequence is CASSFLGLAVPNEQFF. In DNA, the CDR3 is TGTGCCAGCAGCTTCCTAGGACTAGCGGTGCCCAATGAGCAGTTCTTC. This chain uses TRBV7-2 with TRBJ2-1; 10 bases fit TRBD2. The CDR3 is made up of 16 amino acids. With V trimmed by 3 bases and J by 6 bases, 8 bases remained unmatched. Germline V lookup: CDR1 SGHTA, CDR2 FQGNSA.

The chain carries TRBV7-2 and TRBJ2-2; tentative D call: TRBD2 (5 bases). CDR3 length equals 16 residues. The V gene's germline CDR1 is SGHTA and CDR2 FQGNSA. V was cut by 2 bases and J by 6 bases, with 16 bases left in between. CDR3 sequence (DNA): TGTGCCAGCAGCTTACGGATAAGGGCGGGCGCCGGGGAGCTGTTTTTT. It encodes CASSLRIRAGAGELFF.

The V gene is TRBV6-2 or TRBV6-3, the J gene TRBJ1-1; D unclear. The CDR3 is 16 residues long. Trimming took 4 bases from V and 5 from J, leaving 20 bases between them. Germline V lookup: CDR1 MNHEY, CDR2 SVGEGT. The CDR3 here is CASSSSAPGGGTEAFF. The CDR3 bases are TGTGCCAGCAGTTCGTCCGCCCCGGGAGGAGGGACTGAAGCTTTCTTT.

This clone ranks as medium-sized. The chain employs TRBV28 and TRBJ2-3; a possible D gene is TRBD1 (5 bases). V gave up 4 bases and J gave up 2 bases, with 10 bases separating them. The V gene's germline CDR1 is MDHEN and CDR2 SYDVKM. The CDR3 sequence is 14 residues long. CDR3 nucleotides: TGTGCCAGCAGTTCGGCGACAGCCACAGATACGCAGTATTTT. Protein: CASSSATATDTQYF.

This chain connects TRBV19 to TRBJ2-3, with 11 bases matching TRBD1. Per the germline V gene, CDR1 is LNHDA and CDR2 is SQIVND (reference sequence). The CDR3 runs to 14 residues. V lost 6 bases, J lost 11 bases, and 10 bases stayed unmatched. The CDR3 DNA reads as TGTGCCAGTAGCATTGACCGGGACAGGGGGAGGCAGTATTTT. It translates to CASSIDRDRGRQYF.

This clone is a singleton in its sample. The CDR3 sequence is CASSEVEGQGSYEQYF. DNA of the CDR3: TGTGCCAGCAGTGAAGTGGAGGGACAGGGGAGCTACGAGCAGTACTTC. The chain recombines TRBV2 with TRBJ2-7, with TRBD1 matching over 10 bases. CDR3 length: 16 residues. V shed 1 base, J shed 3 bases, and the junction held 6 bases outside the gene matches. Per the germline V gene, CDR1 is SNHLY and CDR2 is FYNNEI.

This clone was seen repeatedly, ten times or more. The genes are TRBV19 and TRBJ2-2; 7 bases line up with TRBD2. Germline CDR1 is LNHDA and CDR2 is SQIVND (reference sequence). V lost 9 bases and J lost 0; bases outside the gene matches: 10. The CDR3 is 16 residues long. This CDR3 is CASVGRGRTNTGELFF. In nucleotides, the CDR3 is TGTGCCAGCGTGGGGAGGGGCAGGACGAACACCGGGGAGCTGTTTTTT.

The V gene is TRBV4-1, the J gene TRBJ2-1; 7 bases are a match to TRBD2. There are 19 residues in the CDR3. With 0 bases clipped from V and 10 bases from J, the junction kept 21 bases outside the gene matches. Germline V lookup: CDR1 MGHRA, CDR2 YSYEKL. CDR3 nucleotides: TGCGCCAGCAGCCAAGATAGGCGCGGCGGGAGTGGGGCGGTCGGGGAGCAGTTCTTC. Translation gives CASSQDRRGGSGAVGEQFF.

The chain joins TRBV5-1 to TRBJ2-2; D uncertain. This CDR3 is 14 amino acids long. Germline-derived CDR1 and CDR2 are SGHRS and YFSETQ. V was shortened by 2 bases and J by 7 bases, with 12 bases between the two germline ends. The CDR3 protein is CASSLGRVNGELFF. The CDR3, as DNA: TGCGCCAGCAGCTTAGGTCGGGTGAACGGGGAGCTGTTTTTT.

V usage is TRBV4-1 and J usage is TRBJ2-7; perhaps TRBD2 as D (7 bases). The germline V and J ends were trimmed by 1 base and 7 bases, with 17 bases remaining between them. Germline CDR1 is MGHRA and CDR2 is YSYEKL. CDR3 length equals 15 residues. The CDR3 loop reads CASSQARGGGKEQYF. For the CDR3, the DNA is TGCGCCAGCAGCCAAGCCCGAGGGGGGGGGAAGGAGCAGTACTTC.

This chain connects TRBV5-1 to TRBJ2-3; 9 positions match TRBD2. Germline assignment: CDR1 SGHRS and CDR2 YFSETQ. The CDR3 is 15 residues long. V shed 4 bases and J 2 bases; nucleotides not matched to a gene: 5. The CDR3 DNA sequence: TGCGCCAGCAGCGGGATAGCGGGAGACACAGATACGCAGTATTTT. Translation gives CASSGIAGDTDTQYF.

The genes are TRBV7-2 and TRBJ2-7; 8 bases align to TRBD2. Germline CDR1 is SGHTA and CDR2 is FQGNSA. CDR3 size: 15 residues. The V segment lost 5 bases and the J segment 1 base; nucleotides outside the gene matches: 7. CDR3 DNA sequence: TGTGCCAGCAGCGGGAGCGGGAGCCGGTCCTACGAGCAGTACTTC. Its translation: CASSGSGSRSYEQYF.

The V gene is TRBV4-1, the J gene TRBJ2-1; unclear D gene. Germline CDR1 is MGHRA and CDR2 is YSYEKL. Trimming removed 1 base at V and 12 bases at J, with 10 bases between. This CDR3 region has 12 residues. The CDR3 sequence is CASSQVIARQFF. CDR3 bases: TGCGCCAGCAGCCAAGTGATAGCCCGGCAGTTCTTC.

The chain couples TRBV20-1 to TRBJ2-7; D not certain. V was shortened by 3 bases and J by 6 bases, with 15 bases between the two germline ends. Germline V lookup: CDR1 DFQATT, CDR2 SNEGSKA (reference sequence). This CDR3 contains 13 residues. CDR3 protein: CSASTSVLGEQYF. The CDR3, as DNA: TGCAGTGCTAGTACCTCAGTCCTAGGCGAGCAGTACTTC.

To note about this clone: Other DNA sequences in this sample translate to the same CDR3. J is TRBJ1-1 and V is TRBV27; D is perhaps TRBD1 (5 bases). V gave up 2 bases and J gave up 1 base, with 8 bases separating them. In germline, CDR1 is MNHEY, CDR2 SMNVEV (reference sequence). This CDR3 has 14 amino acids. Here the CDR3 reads CASSLGAPNTEAFF. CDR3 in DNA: TGTGCCAGCAGTTTAGGGGCGCCGAACACTGAAGCTTTCTTT.

The CDR3 DNA reads TGTGCCAGCAGTTTAGGGGGGGCGGAGGGAGATGAGGGCTACACCTTC. Its protein product is CASSLGGAEGDEGYTF. This chain connects TRBV28 to TRBJ1-2, with a possible D match to TRBD1 (6 bases). Trimming took 2 bases from V and 8 from J, leaving 21 bases between them. Germline assignment: CDR1 MDHEN and CDR2 SYDVKM. This CDR3 has 16 residues.

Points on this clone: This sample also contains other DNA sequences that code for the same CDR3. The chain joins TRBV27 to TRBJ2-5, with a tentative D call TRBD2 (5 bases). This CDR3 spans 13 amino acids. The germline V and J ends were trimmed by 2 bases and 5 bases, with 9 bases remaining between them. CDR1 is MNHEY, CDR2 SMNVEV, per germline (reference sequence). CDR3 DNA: TGTGCCAGCAGTTTAAGCGGTGGGGAGACCCAGTACTTC. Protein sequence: CASSLSGGETQYF.